A selection of T cell receptor beta chains follows, all from one sample in a study of regulatory T cells in long-lasting Graves disease. TCRdb redid the calling of the multiplex PCR reads with MiXCR, one entry per CDR3 protein. Of roughly 450,000 distinct CDR3 sequences detected, 20% to 30% appear once; the ten largest clones hold around 26%. The sample in question was peripheral blood mononuclear cells (PBMCs), obtained when the disease was refractory, from a patient treated with antithyroid drugs. The receptors were sampled from a female donor with Graves disease. Both conserved end residues are part of each CDR3. A D gene is named only where the DNA matches it firmly. Size values are once, few and many counts, or a class for expanded clones, and some rows have none.

TRBJ2-5	TRBV7-2	-	many	TGTGCCAGCAGCCTTATAGCGGCTTCCCCAGAGACCCAGTACTTC	CASSLIAASPETQYF
TRBJ2-6	TRBV27	-	few	TGTGCCAGCAGTTTATTTTCAGGGGCTGGGGCCAACGTCCTGACTTTC	CASSLFSGAGANVLTF
TRBJ2-5	TRBV20-1	TRBD2	-	TGCAGTGCTAGAGGTCGGGAGGGCAAGCAAGAGACCCAGTACTTC	CSARGREGKQETQYF
TRBJ1-1	TRBV28	-	many	TGTGCCAGCAGCGGGGGGGCGTTGACTGAAGCTTTCTTT	CASSGGALTEAFF
TRBJ1-6	TRBV5-1	-	few	TGCGCCAGCAGCTTGGATTTCGATTCACCCCTCCACTTT	CASSLDFDSPLHF
TRBJ2-7	TRBV5-1	-	few	TGCGCCAGCAGCTTGGGGACAGAGGGTCCCTACGAGCAGTACTTC	CASSLGTEGPYEQYF
TRBJ2-7	TRBV28	TRBD2	many	TGTGCCAGCAGTCACGGGACTAGCGGGACCTACGAGCAGTACTTC	CASSHGTSGTYEQYF
TRBJ1-1	TRBV5-1	-	-	TGCGCCAGCAGCTTGGATTGGGTTGGGGGAAGCGACACTGAAGCTTTCTTT	CASSLDWVGGSDTEAFF
TRBJ1-5	TRBV20-1	-	many	TGCAGTGCGAGGGAGGGGAGCAATCAGCCCCAGCATTTT	CSAREGSNQPQHF
TRBJ1-4	TRBV7-3	-	-	TGTGCCAGCAGCTTTGTTCAGGTTCTGACTAATGAAAAACTGTTTTTT	CASSFVQVLTNEKLFF
TRBJ2-5	TRBV20-1	TRBD2	many	TGCAGTGCTAAGTCCGGGACTATAGACCAAGAGACCCAGTACTTC	CSAKSGTIDQETQYF
TRBJ1-6	TRBV2	-	many	TGTGCCAGCATGGACCCCTCACTTCCCCTCCACTTT	CASMDPSLPLHF
TRBJ2-5	TRBV20-1	-	many	TGCAGTGCTCGATCCCAGGGCTGGGAGACCCAGTACTTC	CSARSQGWETQYF
TRBJ1-1	TRBV6-1	-	-	TGTGCCAGCAGTGAAAATCGGGGCGCTGAAGCTTTCTTT	CASSENRGAEAFF
TRBJ1-5	TRBV15	-	-	TGTGCCACCAGCAGAGATTCACAGGGTAATCAGCCCCAGCATTTT	CATSRDSQGNQPQHF
TRBJ2-5	TRBV5-1	TRBD2	-	TGCGCCAGCAGCTTGTCGACTAGCGGGAGAGGTGTTGAGACCCAGTACTTC	CASSLSTSGRGVETQYF
TRBJ1-2	TRBV5-1	-	few	TGCGCCAGCAGCTTGTACAGTAACTATGGCTACACCTTC	CASSLYSNYGYTF
TRBJ2-1	TRBV27	-	-	TGTGCCAGCAGTCCCACAGTGCCCAGGGAGCAGTTCTTC	CASSPTVPREQFF
TRBJ1-5	TRBV18	TRBD1	-	TGTGCCAGCTCACCACCCGGGACAGGGCTTCAGCCCCAGCATTTT	CASSPPGTGLQPQHF
TRBJ1-2	TRBV11-2	-	-	TGTGCCAGCACCCCTTATACCCCCAAGAACTATGGCTACACCTTC	CASTPYTPKNYGYTF
TRBJ1-1	TRBV10-3	-	many	TGTGCCATCCGCGGGGGAAAACTGAACACTGAAGCTTTCTTT	CAIRGGKLNTEAFF
TRBJ1-6	TRBV12-3/TRBV12-4	-	-	TGTGCCAGCAGTCTAGGGGGGGGCACTGAAGTTTTCTTT	CASSLGGGTEVFF
TRBJ1-5	TRBV12-3/TRBV12-4	TRBD1	many	TGTGCCAGCAGTCTACAAGGGACAGTCGGTTTCCAGCCCCAGCATTTT	CASSLQGTVGFQPQHF
TRBJ2-7	TRBV29-1	-	many	TGCAGCGTTGAAGATCCCACGGCCTACGAGCAGTACTTC	CSVEDPTAYEQYF
TRBJ2-5	TRBV2	TRBD2	many	TGTGCCAGCAGTGAATGGACTAGCGGGATCCAAGAGACCCAGTACTTC	CASSEWTSGIQETQYF